This passage covers 17 T cell receptor beta chains from one sample sequenced in a study of T cells in Graves' hyperthyroidism and ophthalmopathy. TCR beta CDR3 region amplification was performed from RNA transcripts. Initially, a first-round RT-PCR of the TCR CDR3 employed the HTBI primer set. MiXCR, run by TCRdb on the multiplex PCR reads, gives a single entry per CDR3 protein. The profile shows about 350,000 distinct CDR3 sequences, approximately 15% of them singletons. Sequencing input: blood. The origin of the receptors is a woman in her twenties or thirties with Graves' hyperthyroidism.

V usage is TRBV5-5 and J usage is TRBJ2-2; no firm D call. CDR1 SGHKS and CDR2 YYEKEE come from the germline V gene (reference sequence). The ends were cut back, 2 bases at V and 4 bases at J, with 9 bases in the middle. The CDR3 has 14 residues. This CDR3 reads CASSLEGSTGELFF. CDR3 nucleotide sequence: TGTGCCAGCAGCTTAGAAGGGTCCACCGGGGAGCTGTTTTTT.

This chain's CDR3 is CAWSGAHGYTF. The CDR3 DNA is TGTGCCTGGAGTGGGGCTCATGGCTACACCTTC. The chain links TRBV30 to TRBJ1-2; D ambiguous. V lost 1 base and J lost 6, with 6 bases in between. CDR1 and CDR2 from the germline V gene are GTSNPN and SVGIG (reference sequence). The CDR3 extends over 11 amino acids.

This clonotype came up many times. The chain couples TRBV28 to TRBJ2-7; D unclear. Trimming took off 2 bases at V and 2 bases at J, with 4 bases between the two ends. Germline CDR1 reads MDHEN; CDR2 reads SYDVKM. This CDR3 is built from 12 residues. This CDR3 is CASSLGTYEQYF. CDR3 nucleotide sequence: TGTGCCAGCAGTTTAGGCACCTACGAGCAGTACTTC.

There are many counts of this clonotype. This chain links TRBV30 with TRBJ1-3; D remains ambiguous. Germline V lookup: CDR1 GTSNPN, CDR2 SVGIG (reference sequence). Trimming pared 0 bases from V and 0 bases from J, leaving 3 bases between. CDR3 length: 13 residues. CDR3 protein: CAWSVYSGNTIYF. The CDR3 bases are TGTGCCTGGAGTGTATACTCTGGAAACACCATATATTTT.

This chain uses TRBV20-1 with TRBJ2-1, with 8 bases lining up with TRBD2. The junction had 2 bases not matched to a gene; V was cut back by 4 bases and J by 9 bases. This CDR3 region has 11 residues. Germline CDR1 reads DFQATT; CDR2 reads SNEGSKA (reference sequence). The CDR3: CSATGGGEQFF. In DNA form, the CDR3 reads TGCAGTGCTACGGGGGGGGGTGAGCAGTTCTTC.

About this clonotype itself: A much larger clone sits a single nucleotide away, making a read error possible. The genes are TRBV20-1 and TRBJ2-7; D is perhaps TRBD2 (5 bases). Germline CDR1 DFQATT, CDR2 SNEGSKA (reference sequence). CDR3 length: 12 amino acids. V shed 3 bases and J shed 6 bases, with 12 bases lying between them. CDR3 bases: TGCAGTGCTAGCGAGGGAAGCTGCGAGCAGTACTTC. Translation: CSASEGSCEQYF.

This clonotype was recorded many times. V and J are TRBV12-3 or TRBV12-4 and TRBJ1-1; D call uncertain. V was trimmed by 2 bases and J by 1 base, leaving 5 bases between them. The CDR3 contains 13 residues. CDR3 in DNA: TGTGCCAGCAGTTTAACGGAGAACACTGAAGCTTTCTTT. Amino acid sequence: CASSLTENTEAFF.

This clonotype has more than one count but fewer than ten. The chain recombines TRBV15 with TRBJ2-1; D is unresolved. In germline, CDR1 is LNHNV, CDR2 YYDKDF (reference sequence). The CDR3 loop spans 11 amino acids. V lost 7 bases, J lost 9 bases, and 10 bases lay in between. CDR3 residues: CATKGLSEQFF. The CDR3, as DNA: TGTGCCACCAAAGGTCTATCTGAGCAGTTCTTC.

This clonotype was detected ten times or more. The chain combines TRBV19 with TRBJ1-5; D ambiguous. This CDR3 has 16 amino acids. The V end lost 5 bases, the J end lost 7 bases, and 21 bases lay between the germline ends. Germline lookup yields CDR1 LNHDA and CDR2 SQIVND (reference sequence). The CDR3 region is CASSAVPGISEQPQHF. CDR3 coding DNA: TGTGCCAGTAGTGCAGTACCGGGAATCAGCGAACAGCCCCAGCATTTT. Full variable domain (missing parts from reference TRBV19 and TRBJ1-5): DGGITQSPKYLFRKEGQNVTLSCEQNLNHDAMYWYRQDPGQGLRLIYYSQIVNDFQKGDIAEGYSVSREKKESFPLTVTSAQKNPTAFYLCASSAVPGISEQPQHFGDGTRLSIL.

Only a few counts were recorded for this clonotype. This chain uses TRBV5-6 with TRBJ2-7; maybe TRBD2 (6 bases). CDR1 SGHDT and CDR2 YYEEEE come from the germline V gene. The CDR3 is made up of 15 amino acids. V shed 4 bases and J shed 1 base, with 15 bases lying between them. In DNA form, the CDR3 reads TGTGCCAGCAGCCGGGGGTGGACGGGGTCCTACGAGCAGTACTTC. This codes for CASSRGWTGSYEQYF.

This clonotype was seen at least ten times. The chain has TRBV18 and TRBJ1-1, with no clear D. V was trimmed by 3 bases and J by 1 base, leaving 9 bases between them. Germline CDR1 KGHSH, CDR2 LQKENI. There are 14 residues in the CDR3. The CDR3 DNA reads TGTGCCAGCTCACCTTTGCCACCGAACACTGAAGCTTTCTTT. Its translation is CASSPLPPNTEAFF.

This clonotype was counted many times. The chain is built from TRBV19 and TRBJ2-1; 9 positions match TRBD2. In germline, CDR1 is LNHDA, CDR2 SQIVND (reference sequence). This CDR3 spans 14 amino acids. The ends lost 7 bases at V and 7 bases at J; junction bases unmatched: 8. The CDR3 DNA is TGTGCCAGTATGGGGATAGCGGGAGAAAATGAGCAGTTCTTC. It codes for CASMGIAGENEQFF. The full variable domain, in which reference TRBV19 and TRBJ2-1 provide the parts outside the CDR3, is DGGITQSPKYLFRKEGQNVTLSCEQNLNHDAMYWYRQDPGQGLRLIYYSQIVNDFQKGDIAEGYSVSREKKESFPLTVTSAQKNPTAFYLCASMGIAGENEQFFGPGTRLTVL.

This clonotype was seen ten or more times. The rearrangement links TRBV9 to TRBJ1-1; D possibly corresponds to TRBD1 (6 bases). The V gene's germline CDR1 is SGDLS and CDR2 YYNGEE. V lost 2 bases, J lost 10 bases, and 27 bases lay in between. The CDR3 has 17 residues. The CDR3 DNA is TGTGCCAGCAGCGTGATACCGGACAGCTCGGTGAAGTCGGGAGCTTTCTTT. It specifies CASSVIPDSSVKSGAFF.

This clonotype was seen only a few times. This rearrangement joins TRBV2 to TRBJ1-5, with TRBD1 as a possible D gene (5 bases). V dropped 1 base and J dropped 10 bases, with 14 bases sitting between them. The CDR3 consists of 14 residues. Germline V lookup: CDR1 SNHLY, CDR2 FYNNEI. The CDR3 is CASSEGGRDEPQHF. CDR3 DNA: TGTGCCAGCAGTGAAGGCGGGAGGGACGAACCCCAGCATTTT.

V gene TRBV19 combines with J gene TRBJ1-3; 9 bases are shared with TRBD1. The CDR3 runs to 16 residues. Trimming removed 4 bases from V and 4 bases from J; junction bases left unmatched: 8. Germline CDR1 LNHDA, CDR2 SQIVND (reference sequence). The CDR3 DNA sequence: TGTGCCAGTAGTAGCCGTGGGACAGGGTCCGGAAACACCATATATTTT. Protein sequence: CASSSRGTGSGNTIYF.

This clonotype was seen more than once but under ten times. This clone may be a read error of a much larger clone one base away. In nucleotides, the CDR3 is TGTGCCAGCGCAGAGGGGATGGATGAAAAACTGTTTTTT. Translating gives CASAEGMDEKLFF. This chain connects TRBV28 to TRBJ1-4; a weak D match, TRBD1 (5 bases). The V gene's germline CDR1 is MDHEN and CDR2 SYDVKM. The V end lost 8 bases, the J end lost 6 bases, and 13 bases lay between the germline ends. The CDR3 has 13 residues.

About this clonotype: A junction end diverges from the germline sequence, so it may reflect a read error. The J gene is TRBJ2-1, the V gene TRBV25-1; 10 bases agree with TRBD2. The CDR3 totals 18 residues. CDR1 is MGHDK, CDR2 SYGVNS, per germline. CDR3 bases: TGTGCCAGCAGTGGTAGCGGGAGGTGGAGGGGCTCCTACAATCAGCAGTTCTTC. Translating gives CASSGSGRWRGSYNQQFF.